This is a list of T cell receptor beta chains from one sample in a study of T cells in Graves' hyperthyroidism and ophthalmopathy. TCRdb re-called the multiplex PCR reads with MiXCR, one entry per CDR3 protein. This sample has approximately 560,000 distinct CDR3 sequences, with roughly 50% found just once. Sequences were obtained from peripheral blood or thyroid tissue (not recorded which). The receptors originated from a woman aged 18-35 years with Graves' hyperthyroidism. CDR3s include the opening cysteine and the closing phenylalanine or tryptophan. The D gene is left open where the match is weak. Clone size is given for some rows only: seen once, a few or many times, or a class if the clone is expanded.

>TRBJ1-3|TRBV2|-|-
CASSAAGTIYF
TGTGCCAGCAGTGCAGCCGGGACCATATATTTT
>TRBJ2-7|TRBV5-1|-|TRBD2
CASSPIGGSNSYEQYF
TGCGCCAGCAGCCCGATTGGCGGGAGCAATTCCTACGAGCAGTACTTC
>TRBJ2-7|TRBV15|-|-
CATSSSPSGSRPYGQYF
TGTGCCACCAGCAGTTCACCCTCGGGCAGCAGACCCTACGGGCAGTACTTC
>TRBJ1-1|TRBV9|-|-
CASSGSGTANTEAFF
TGTGCCAGCAGCGGAAGCGGGACCGCAAACACTGAAGCTTTCTTT
>TRBJ1-5|TRBV6-6|few|-
CASTEGGLGQPQHF
TGTGCCAGCACCGAAGGCGGCCTTGGCCAGCCCCAGCATTTT
>TRBJ2-7|TRBV2|many|-
CASSAALDEQYF
TGTGCCAGCAGTGCCGCACTTGACGAGCAGTACTTC
>TRBJ2-7|TRBV5-8|few|-
CASSDGSYEQYF
TGTGCCAGCAGCGATGGATCCTACGAGCAGTACTTC
>TRBJ2-7|TRBV12-3/TRBV12-4|-|-
CASSVYRGLQYF
TGTGCCAGCAGTGTCTACAGGGGACTGCAGTACTTC
>TRBJ1-2|TRBV7-9|-|-
CASSSSEVNYGYTF
TGTGCCAGCTCCTCCTCGGAGGTGAACTATGGCTACACCTTC
>TRBJ1-2|TRBV10-3|-|-
CATPGAGYGYTF
TGTGCCACGCCGGGGGCGGGCTATGGCTACACCTTC
>TRBJ2-7|TRBV7-9|-|TRBD2
CASSPMSGSKSEQYF
TGTGCCAGCAGCCCTATGAGCGGGAGTAAGAGCGAGCAGTACTTC
>TRBJ1-1|TRBV20-1|few|TRBD1
CSASLRTGVEAFF
TGCAGTGCTAGTTTAAGGACAGGGGTTGAAGCTTTCTTT
>TRBJ1-4|TRBV15|-|-
CATSRVAGEKLFF
TGTGCCACCAGCAGAGTGGCAGGGGAAAAACTGTTTTTT
>TRBJ2-7|TRBV10-3|few|TRBD1
CASSVTGGQEQYF
TGTGCCAGCAGTGTGACAGGGGGGCAGGAGCAGTACTTC
>TRBJ2-7|TRBV15|many|-
CATSRDWPAASYEQYF
TGTGCCACCAGCAGAGATTGGCCAGCGGCGAGCTACGAGCAGTACTTC
>TRBJ1-2|TRBV10-3|-|TRBD1
CAISGGQDGMYGYTF
TGTGCCATCAGTGGAGGACAGGACGGAATGTATGGCTACACCTTC
>TRBJ2-7|TRBV20-1|-|TRBD2
CSARVGGSVEVQYF
TGCAGTGCTAGAGTCGGCGGGAGTGTCGAGGTGCAGTACTTC
>TRBJ2-6|TRBV9|many|-
CASSPSSAAGANVLTF
TGTGCCAGCAGCCCAAGCTCTGCGGCTGGGGCCAACGTCCTGACTTTC
>TRBJ1-6|TRBV9|few|-
CASSVRGAGPRYNNSPLHF
TGTGCCAGCAGCGTACGGGGCGCAGGTCCCCGATACAATAATTCACCCCTCCACTTT
>TRBJ1-4|TRBV27|-|TRBD1
CASSLYSPGTANEKLFF
TGTGCCAGCAGTTTATACTCACCCGGGACAGCGAATGAAAAACTGTTTTTT
>TRBJ1-4|TRBV2|many|-
CASRGLGEKLFF
TGTGCCAGCAGGGGGCTGGGTGAAAAACTGTTTTTT
>TRBJ1-1|TRBV19|-|TRBD1
CASSRRTGGFSEAFF
TGTGCCAGTAGCCGTCGGACAGGGGGTTTCTCTGAAGCTTTCTTT
>TRBJ2-5|TRBV6-5|few|-
CASSYSSRHTSKTQYF
TGTGCCAGCAGTTACTCCAGTCGACATACGTCTAAGACCCAGTACTTC
>TRBJ1-1|TRBV19|-|-
CASSIWQGDTEAFF
TGTGCCAGTAGTATCTGGCAGGGTGACACTGAAGCTTTCTTT
>TRBJ1-5|TRBV20-1|few|-
CSARQFLNQPQHF
TGCAGTGCTAGACAGTTTCTCAATCAGCCCCAGCATTTT
>TRBJ2-7|TRBV7-9|-|-
CASSHYTRDSEQYF
TGCGCCAGCAGCCATTATACGAGGGATAGCGAGCAGTACTTC
>TRBJ1-1|TRBV20-1|-|-
CSYFGNTEAFF
TGCAGTTACTTCGGGAACACTGAAGCTTTCTTT
>TRBJ1-2|TRBV12-3/TRBV12-4|many|TRBD1
CASRGQGRDYGYTF
TGTGCCAGCAGGGGACAGGGCCGCGACTATGGCTACACCTTC
>TRBJ1-1|TRBV15|few|-
CATSRVLEGSTEAFF
TGTGCCACCAGCAGAGTTCTCGAGGGAAGCACTGAAGCTTTCTTT
>TRBJ2-2|TRBV29-1|few|-
CSVEDIEYANTGELFF
TGCAGCGTTGAAGATATAGAATACGCGAACACCGGGGAGCTGTTTTTT
>TRBJ1-4|TRBV25-1|-|-
CASGERAGNEKLFF
TGTGCCAGCGGTGAAAGGGCGGGGAATGAAAAACTGTTTTTT
>TRBJ1-5|TRBV19|few|-
CASSVRRNQPQHF
TGTGCCAGCAGTGTACGCAGGAATCAGCCCCAGCATTTT